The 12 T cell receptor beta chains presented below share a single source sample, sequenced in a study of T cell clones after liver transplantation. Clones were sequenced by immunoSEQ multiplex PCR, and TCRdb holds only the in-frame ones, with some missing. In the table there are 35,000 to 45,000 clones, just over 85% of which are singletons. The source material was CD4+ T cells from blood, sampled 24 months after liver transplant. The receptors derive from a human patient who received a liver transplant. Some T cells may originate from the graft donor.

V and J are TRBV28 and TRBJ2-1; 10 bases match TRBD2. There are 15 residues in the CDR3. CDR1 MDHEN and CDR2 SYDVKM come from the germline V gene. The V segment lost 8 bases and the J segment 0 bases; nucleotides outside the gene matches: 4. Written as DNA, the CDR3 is TGTGCCAGCGAATCTAGCGGGAGCTCCTACAATGAGCAGTTCTTC. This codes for CASESSGSSYNEQFF.

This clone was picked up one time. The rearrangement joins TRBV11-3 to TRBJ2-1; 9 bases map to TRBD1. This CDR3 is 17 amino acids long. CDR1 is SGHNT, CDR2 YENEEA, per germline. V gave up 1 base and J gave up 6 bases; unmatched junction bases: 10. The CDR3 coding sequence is TGTGCCAGCAGCTTAGGGGGGGACAGGGAGCCGATCAATGAGCAGTTCTTC. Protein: CASSLGGDREPINEQFF.

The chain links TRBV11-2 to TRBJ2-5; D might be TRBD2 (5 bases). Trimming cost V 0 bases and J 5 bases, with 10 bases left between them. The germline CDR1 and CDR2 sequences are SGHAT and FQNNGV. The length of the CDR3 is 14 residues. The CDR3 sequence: CASSLDRGVETQYF. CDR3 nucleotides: TGTGCCAGCAGCTTAGATCGGGGAGTGGAGACCCAGTACTTC.

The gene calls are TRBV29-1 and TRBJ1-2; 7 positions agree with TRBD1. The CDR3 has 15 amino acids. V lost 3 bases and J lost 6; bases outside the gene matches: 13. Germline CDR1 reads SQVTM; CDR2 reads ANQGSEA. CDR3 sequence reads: CSVDEIQGRKDGYTF. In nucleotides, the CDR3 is TGCAGCGTTGATGAAATACAGGGGAGGAAGGATGGCTACACCTTC.

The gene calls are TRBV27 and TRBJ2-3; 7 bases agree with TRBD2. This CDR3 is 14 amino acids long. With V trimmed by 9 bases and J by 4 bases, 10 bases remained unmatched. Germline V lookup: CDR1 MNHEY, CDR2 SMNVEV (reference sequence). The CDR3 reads CASKREPAADTQYF. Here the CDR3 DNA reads TGTGCCAGTAAGCGGGAACCCGCGGCAGATACGCAGTATTTT.

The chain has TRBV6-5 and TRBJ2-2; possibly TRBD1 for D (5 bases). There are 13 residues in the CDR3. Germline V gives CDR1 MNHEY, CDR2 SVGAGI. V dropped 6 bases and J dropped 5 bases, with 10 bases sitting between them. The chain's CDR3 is CASSQGSTGELFF. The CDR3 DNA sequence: TGTGCCAGCAGCCAGGGATCAACCGGGGAGCTGTTTTTT.

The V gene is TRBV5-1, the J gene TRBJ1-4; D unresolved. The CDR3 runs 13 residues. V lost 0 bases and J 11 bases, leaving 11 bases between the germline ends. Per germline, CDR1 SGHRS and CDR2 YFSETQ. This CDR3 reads CASSLGRGRKLFF. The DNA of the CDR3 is TGCGCCAGCAGCTTGGGTAGAGGACGGAAACTGTTTTTT.

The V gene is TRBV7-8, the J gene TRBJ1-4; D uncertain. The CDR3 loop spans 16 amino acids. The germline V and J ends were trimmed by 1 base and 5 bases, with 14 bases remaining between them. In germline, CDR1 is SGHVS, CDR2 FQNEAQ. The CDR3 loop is CASSLVSDGRNEKLFF. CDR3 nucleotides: TGTGCCAGCAGCTTAGTTTCGGACGGGAGAAATGAAAAACTGTTTTTT. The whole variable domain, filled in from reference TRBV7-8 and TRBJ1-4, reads GAGVSQSPRYKVAKRGQDVALRCDPISGHVSLFWYQQALGQGPEFLTYFQNEAQLDKSGLPSDRFFAERPEGSVSTLKIQRTQQEDSAVYLCASSLVSDGRNEKLFFGSGTQLSVL.

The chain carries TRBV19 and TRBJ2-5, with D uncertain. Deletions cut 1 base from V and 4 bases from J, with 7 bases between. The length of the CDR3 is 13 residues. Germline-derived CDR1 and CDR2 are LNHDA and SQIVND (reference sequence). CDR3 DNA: TGTGCCAGTAGTATAGGGGTTCGAGAGACCCAGTACTTC. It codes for CASSIGVRETQYF.

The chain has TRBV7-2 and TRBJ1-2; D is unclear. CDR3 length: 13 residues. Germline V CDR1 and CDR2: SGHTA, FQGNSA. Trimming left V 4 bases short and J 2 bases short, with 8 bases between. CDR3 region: CASSSNSNYGYTF. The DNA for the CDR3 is TGTGCCAGCAGCTCGAACAGCAACTATGGCTACACCTTC.

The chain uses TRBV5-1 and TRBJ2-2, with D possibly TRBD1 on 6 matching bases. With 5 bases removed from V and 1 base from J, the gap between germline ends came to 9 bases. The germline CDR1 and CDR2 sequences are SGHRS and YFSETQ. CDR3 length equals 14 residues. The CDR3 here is CASRQGENTGELFF. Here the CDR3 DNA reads TGCGCCAGCAGACAGGGCGAGAACACCGGGGAGCTGTTTTTT.

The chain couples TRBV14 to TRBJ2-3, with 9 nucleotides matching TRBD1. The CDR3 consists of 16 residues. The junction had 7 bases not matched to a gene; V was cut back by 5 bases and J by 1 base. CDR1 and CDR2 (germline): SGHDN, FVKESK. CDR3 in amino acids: CASSTGTGTRTDTQYF. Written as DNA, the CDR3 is TGTGCCAGCAGCACCGGGACAGGGACGCGCACAGATACGCAGTATTTT.